The following is a TCR beta chain sequence with its context. Its target is not known. Using the 5' RACE reads, TCRdb records one entry per CDR3 protein without DNA. The sample includes fewer than 400,000 distinct CDR3 sequences. The data belong to a study of T cells expressing NK-cell markers. Study-level information: The study sequenced eight donors, seven HCMV-seropositive and one seronegative.

Study-wide results and caveats: In a group of about 6 donors, dominant NKG2C+ clonotypes represented 1.0-7.0% of CD8+ T cells. There remained a lack of clarity about HCMV specificity of expanded NKG2C+ T cell clones. Leadership of the CD3+CD56-NKG2C+ fraction also belonged to these clonotypes in several donors.

Germline CDR1 reads SGHRS; CDR2 reads YFSETQ. The CDR3 sequence is 17 residues long. The sample was blood T cells: a sorted CD56 or NKG2C T cell subset, CD4+ or CD8+ T cells, or bulk PBMC T cells (not recorded which). The receptor was isolated from a woman in her 50s in good health. The chain employs TRBV5-1 and TRBJ2-1. CDR3 sequence reads: CASSLDPFRTPHNEQFF.